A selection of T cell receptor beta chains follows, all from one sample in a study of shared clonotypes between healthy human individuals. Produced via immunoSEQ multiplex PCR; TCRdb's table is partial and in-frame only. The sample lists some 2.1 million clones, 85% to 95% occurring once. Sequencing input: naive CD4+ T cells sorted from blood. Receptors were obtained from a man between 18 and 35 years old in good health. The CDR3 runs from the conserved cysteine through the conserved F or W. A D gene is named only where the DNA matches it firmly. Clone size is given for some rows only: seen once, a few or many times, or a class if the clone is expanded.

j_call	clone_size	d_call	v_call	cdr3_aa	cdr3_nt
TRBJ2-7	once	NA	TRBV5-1	CASSLDFGTGYYEQYF	TGCGCCAGCAGCTTGGATTTTGGGACTGGATACTACGAGCAGTACTTC
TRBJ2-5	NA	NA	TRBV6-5	CASRAQGWTQYF	TGTGCCAGCAGAGCACAAGGATGGACCCAGTACTTC
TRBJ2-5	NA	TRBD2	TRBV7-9	CASSPEVREGETQYF	TGTGCCAGCAGCCCGGAGGTGAGGGAGGGTGAGACCCAGTACTTC
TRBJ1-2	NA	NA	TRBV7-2	CASSVVGRGREVGYTF	TGTGCCAGCAGCGTTGTAGGGAGGGGCAGGGAGGTCGGCTACACCTTC
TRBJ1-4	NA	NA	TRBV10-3	CATQGQGGEKLFF	TGTGCCACCCAGGGGCAGGGTGGTGAAAAACTGTTTTTT
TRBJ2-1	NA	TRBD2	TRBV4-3	CASSQDTSGGLEQFF	TGCGCCAGCAGCCAAGATACTAGCGGGGGTCTAGAGCAGTTCTTC
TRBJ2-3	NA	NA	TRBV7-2	CASSLVLSSTSTDTQYF	TGTGCCAGCAGCTTAGTCCTCTCCTCGACTTCCACAGATACGCAGTATTTT
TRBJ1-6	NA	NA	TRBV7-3	CASSLNAFPGSPLHF	TGTGCCAGCAGCTTAAATGCCTTCCCGGGGTCACCCCTCCACTTT
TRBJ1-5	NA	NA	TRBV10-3	CAISDSLIRGGADSNQPQHF	TGTGCCATCAGTGACTCCTTAATCCGAGGGGGTGCTGATAGCAATCAGCCCCAGCATTTT
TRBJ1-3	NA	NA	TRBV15	CATSRDLSSGNTIYF	TGTGCCACCAGCAGAGATCTGAGCTCTGGAAACACCATATATTTT
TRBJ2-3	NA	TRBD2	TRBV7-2	CASSLAGTTDTQYF	TGTGCCAGCAGCCTAGCGGGTACCACAGATACGCAGTATTTT
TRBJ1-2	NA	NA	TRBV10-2	CASSRPGYGYTF	TGCGCCAGCAGCCGTCCCGGGTATGGCTACACCTTC
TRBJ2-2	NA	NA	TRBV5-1	CASSLDRAIAGELFF	TGCGCCAGCAGCTTGGACAGGGCCATAGCCGGGGAGCTGTTTTTT
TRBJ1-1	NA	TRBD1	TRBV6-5	CASSYRQGATEAFF	TGTGCCAGCAGTTACAGACAGGGGGCCACTGAAGCTTTCTTT
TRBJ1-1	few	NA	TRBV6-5	CASSYSNRVNTEAFF	TGTGCCAGCAGTTACTCGAACAGGGTGAACACTGAAGCTTTCTTT
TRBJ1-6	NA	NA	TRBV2	CASSVTGEGSPLHF	TGTGCCAGCAGTGTGACGGGTGAGGGTTCACCCCTCCACTTT
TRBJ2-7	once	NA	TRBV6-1	CASSARYEQYF	TGTGCCAGCAGTGCTCGGTACGAGCAGTACTTC
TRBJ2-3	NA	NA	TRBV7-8	CASSLDGASTDTQYF	TGTGCCAGCAGCTTAGATGGAGCTAGCACAGATACGCAGTATTTT
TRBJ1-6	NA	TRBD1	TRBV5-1	CASTVDRAYNSPLHF	TGCGCCAGTACGGTCGACAGGGCATATAATTCACCCCTCCACTTT
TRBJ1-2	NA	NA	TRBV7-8	CASSLGTGNYGYTF	TGTGCCAGCAGCCTAGGTACAGGGAACTATGGCTACACCTTC
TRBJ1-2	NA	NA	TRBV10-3	CAISTPDRYYGYTF	TGTGCCATCAGTACCCCGGACAGATACTATGGCTACACCTTC
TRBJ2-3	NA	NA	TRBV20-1	CSARPLDTQYF	TGCAGTGCTAGGCCCCTAGATACGCAGTATTTT
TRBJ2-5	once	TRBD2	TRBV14	CASTPNGGARETQYF	TGTGCCAGCACCCCCAACGGGGGGGCTCGGGAGACCCAGTACTTC
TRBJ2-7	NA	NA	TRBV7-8	CASSLALGWDYEQYF	TGTGCCAGCAGCTTAGCGCTGGGGTGGGACTACGAGCAGTACTTC
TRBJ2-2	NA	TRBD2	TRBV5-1	CASSLDAGAYTGELFF	TGCGCCAGCAGCTTGGATGCGGGAGCGTACACCGGGGAGCTGTTTTTT
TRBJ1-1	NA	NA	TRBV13	CASSSRRYTEAFF	TGTGCCAGCAGCTCTCGGAGATACACTGAAGCTTTCTTT
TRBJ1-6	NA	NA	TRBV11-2	CASSLDTPNSPLHF	TGTGCCAGCAGCTTAGATACCCCAAATTCACCCCTCCACTTT
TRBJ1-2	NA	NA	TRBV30	CAWSVNRGTTVYQSRGYTF	TGTGCCTGGAGTGTCAATCGCGGGACCACAGTCTACCAATCGAGAGGCTACACCTTC
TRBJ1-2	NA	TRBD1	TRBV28	CASTSDRVGYTF	TGTGCCAGCACCTCCGACAGGGTCGGCTACACCTTC
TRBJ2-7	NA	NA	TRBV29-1	CSVVARGFAYEQYF	TGCAGCGTTGTTGCAAGGGGCTTTGCCTACGAGCAGTACTTC
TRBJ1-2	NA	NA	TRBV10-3	CAISSTGLYGYTF	TGTGCCATCAGTTCGACAGGCCTCTATGGCTACACCTTC
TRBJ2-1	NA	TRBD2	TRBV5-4	CASSTRTSLVSANEQFF	TGTGCCAGCAGCACCAGGACTAGCCTGGTATCGGCGAATGAGCAGTTCTTC
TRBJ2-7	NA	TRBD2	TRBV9	CASSARTSGPAYEQYF	TGTGCCAGCAGCGCAAGGACTAGCGGGCCGGCCTACGAGCAGTACTTC
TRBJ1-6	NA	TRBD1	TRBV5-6	CASSLGQKNSPLHF	TGTGCCAGCAGCCTGGGACAGAAAAATTCACCCCTCCACTTT
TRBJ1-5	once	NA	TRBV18	CASSPLSDQPQHF	TGTGCCAGCTCACCCTTATCAGATCAGCCCCAGCATTTT
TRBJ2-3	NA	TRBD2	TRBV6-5	CASSYSLTSGSHTQYF	TGTGCCAGCAGTTACTCTTTAACTAGCGGGAGTCATACGCAGTATTTT
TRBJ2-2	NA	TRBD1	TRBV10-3	CAIAPGQPGELFF	TGTGCCATCGCTCCGGGACAGCCCGGGGAGCTGTTTTTT